The 19 T cell receptor beta chains in this list originate from one sample, sequenced in a study of human T cells and chemical hapten exposure. Time point described: patch test 2, 6 weeks after DPC sensitization. Treatment indicated: therapeutic diphenylcyclopropenone sensitization with weekly scalp DPC. TCRdb called the RACE reads again in MiXCR, with one record for every CDR3 protein. The sample holds 140,000 or so distinct CDR3 sequences, about 11% seen once. Specimen: whole blood, collected in connection with sensitization to the hapten diphenylcyclopropenone (DPC). The receptors were gathered from a woman in her forties or fifties with alopecia areata. Some clones in this sample may be carry-over from other donors' samples.

Turning to this clonotype: No conserved phenylalanine or tryptophan ends this CDR3, so it is likely a read error. The chain employs TRBV9 and TRBJ2-7; D is unresolved. The germline CDR1 and CDR2 sequences are SGDLS and YYNGEE. Trimming shortened V by 2 bases and J by 0 bases, and 12 bases separated the two germline ends. The CDR3 runs 15 residues. CDR3 amino acids: CASSVGPVTSYEQYL. In DNA, the CDR3 is TGTGCCAGCAGCGTCGGACCCGTAACCTCCTACGAGCAGTACTTA.

This clonotype appeared many times. The rearrangement joins TRBV29-1 to TRBJ1-1; D unresolved. CDR1 SQVTM and CDR2 ANQGSEA come from the germline V gene. The CDR3 has 10 amino acids. The germline V and J ends were trimmed by 6 bases and 10 bases, with 12 bases remaining between them. The CDR3 loop reads CSVVTLGAFF. CDR3 bases: TGCAGCGTCGTGACCCTGGGAGCTTTCTTT.

This clonotype was observed a few times. The chain uses TRBV20-1 and TRBJ2-5; the match to TRBD1 covers 7 bases. V gave up 0 bases and J gave up 4 bases; unmatched junction bases: 8. CDR1 is DFQATT and CDR2 is SNEGSKA in the germline V gene (reference sequence). This CDR3 is built from 15 residues. CDR3 sequence: CSARDQDRVGETQYF. The CDR3 DNA follows: TGCAGTGCTAGAGACCAAGACAGGGTCGGAGAGACCCAGTACTTC.

The sample holds many counts of this clonotype. J is TRBJ2-7 and V is TRBV3-1; 9 positions match TRBD1. J gave up 4 bases and V 5 bases, and 3 bases lay outside the gene matches. This CDR3 region has 13 residues. Germline CDR1 and CDR2: LGHDT and YNNKEL (reference sequence). The CDR3 DNA follows: TGTGCCAGCAGCAGACAGGGGGGGTACGAGCAGTACTTC. Translation: CASSRQGGYEQYF.

This clonotype was counted a few times. The chain links TRBV29-1 to TRBJ2-1; D remains unclear. There are 14 residues in the CDR3. Trimming cost V 2 bases and J 6 bases, with 14 bases left between them. CDR1 and CDR2 (germline): SQVTM, ANQGSEA. CDR3 DNA sequence: TGCAGCGTTGAAACCCCAAGACGCCCCAATGAGCAGTTCTTC. This translates into CSVETPRRPNEQFF.

About this clonotype itself: A read error may be the cause here, since a much bigger clone is one base away. The chain couples TRBV9 to TRBJ2-3; TRBD2 agrees at 8 bases. The germline gives CDR1 SGDLS, CDR2 YYNGEE. The CDR3 is made up of 18 amino acids. CDR3: CASSVEISGARSTDTRYF. As DNA, the CDR3 is TGTGCCAGCAGCGTAGAGATTAGCGGGGCACGAAGCACAGATACGCGGTATTTT.

This clonotype occurred a few times. The J gene is TRBJ1-5, the V gene TRBV12-3 or TRBV12-4, with 9 bases lining up with TRBD1. The CDR3 is 14 residues long. The junction had 7 bases not matched to a gene; V was cut back by 7 bases and J by 6 bases. The CDR3 region has the DNA TGTGCCAGCACCCCGGGACAGGGAAGTCAGCCCCAGCATTTT. Translation gives CASTPGQGSQPQHF.

The chain is built from TRBV5-1 and TRBJ2-5; D call uncertain. V lost 2 bases to trimming and J lost 1 base, with 9 bases between them. The CDR3 runs to 14 residues. The germline V gene encodes CDR1 SGHRS and CDR2 YFSETQ. The chain's CDR3 is CASSFGSVQETQYF. The DNA for the CDR3 is TGCGCCAGCAGCTTTGGGTCTGTCCAAGAGACCCAGTACTTC.

This clonotype was observed a few times. The rearrangement uses TRBV28 and TRBJ2-5, with 11 bases aligning to TRBD2. The junction had 5 bases not matched to a gene; V was cut back by 3 bases and J by 8 bases. The CDR3 contains 14 residues. Germline V gene lookup returns CDR1 MDHEN and CDR2 SYDVKM. The chain's CDR3 is CASSLLAGGRTQYF. CDR3 sequence (DNA): TGTGCCAGCAGTTTGCTAGCGGGAGGCCGTACCCAGTACTTC.

The chain recombines TRBV18 with TRBJ2-2, with TRBD1 as a possible D gene (5 bases). V dropped 3 bases and J dropped 4 bases, with 21 bases sitting between them. CDR3 length equals 18 residues. Germline loops: CDR1 KGHSH, CDR2 LQKENI. CDR3 bases: TGTGCCAGCTCACCCATACCAGGGTCGACGGCTACCACCGGGGAGCTGTTTTTT. Residues: CASSPIPGSTATTGELFF.

This clonotype was detected many times. The chain has TRBV11-2 and TRBJ2-7, with 7 bases fitting TRBD2. The CDR3 extends over 14 amino acids. Trimming at V came to 5 bases and at J to 4 bases, leaving 8 bases not matched to a gene. The germline gives CDR1 SGHAT, CDR2 FQNNGV. The CDR3 protein is CASSASLAAYEQYF. The CDR3 bases are TGTGCCAGCAGCGCCTCTCTAGCGGCTTACGAGCAGTACTTC. The full variable domain, with the rest looked up from reference TRBV11-2 and TRBJ2-7, is EAGVAQSPRYKIIEKRQSVAFWCNPISGHATLYWYQQILGQGPKLLIQFQNNGVVDDSQLPKDRFSAERLKGVDSTLKIQPAKLEDSAVYLCASSASLAAYEQYFGPGTRLTVT.

This clonotype was recorded many times. The V and J genes are TRBV6-1 and TRBJ2-2; D unclear. CDR3 length: 14 amino acids. Germline CDR1 and CDR2: MNHNS and SASEGT. Between the trimmed V and J ends, which lost 1 base and 5 bases, there was a span of 8 bases. CDR3 loop: CASSEVFLTGELFF. Written as DNA, the CDR3 is TGTGCCAGCAGTGAAGTTTTTCTGACCGGGGAGCTGTTTTTT.

Concerning this clonotype: A junction end diverges from the germline sequence, so it may reflect a read error. The V and J genes are TRBV7-7 and TRBJ2-3, with D possibly TRBD1 on 5 matching bases. Germline values: CDR1 SSHAT, CDR2 FNYEAQ (reference sequence). The CDR3 is made up of 13 amino acids. DNA of the CDR3: TGTGCTAGCAGCTTAGCCGACAGAGATACGCAGTATTTT. This gives the protein CASSLADRDTQYF. Using reference TRBV7-7 and TRBJ2-3 for the parts outside the CDR3, the full variable domain is GAGVSQSPRYKVTKRGQDVTLRCDPISSHATLYWYQQALGQGPEFLTYFNYEAQPDKSGLPSDRFSAERPEGSISTLTIQRTEQRDSAMYRCASSLADRDTQYFGPGTRLTVL.

This clonotype has a count of ten or more. The chain links TRBV28 to TRBJ2-7; D uncertain. The CDR3 length is 11 residues. V lost 3 bases and J lost 12, with 12 bases in between. In germline, CDR1 is MDHEN, CDR2 SYDVKM. The CDR3 loop reads CASSFLLGWYF. CDR3 bases: TGTGCCAGCAGTTTTCTCCTTGGTTGGTACTTC.

Concerning this clonotype itself: The germline gene is not matched at one end of the junction; a read error may be the cause. The chain joins TRBV18 to TRBJ2-5, with TRBD1 matching over 8 bases. The CDR3 has 14 amino acids. CDR1 and CDR2 from the germline V gene are KGHSH and LQKENI. The CDR3 sequence: CVSSPRTGKETQYF. The CDR3 nucleotides read TGTGTCAGCTCACCGCGGACAGGGAAAGAGACCCAGTACTTC.

This clonotype was observed many times. The chain couples TRBV5-1 to TRBJ2-7, with a tentative D call TRBD1 (6 bases). Germline values: CDR1 SGHRS, CDR2 YFSETQ. V lost 2 bases and J 2 bases, leaving 8 bases between the germline ends. This CDR3 contains 13 residues. This chain's CDR3 is CASSFGQTYEQYF. The DNA of the CDR3 is TGCGCCAGCAGCTTCGGACAGACCTACGAGCAGTACTTC. Filled out from reference TRBV5-1 and TRBJ2-7, the complete variable domain reads KAGVTQTPRYLIKTRGQQVTLSCSPISGHRSVSWYQQTPGQGLQFLFEYFSETQRNKGNFPGRFSGRQFSNSRSEMNVSTLELGDSALYLCASSFGQTYEQYFGPGTRLTVT.

The V call is TRBV4-2, the J call TRBJ2-6, with D possibly being TRBD2 (6 bases). The V end lost 0 bases, the J end lost 0 bases, and 12 bases lay between the germline ends. This CDR3 comprises 18 residues. CDR1 and CDR2 (germline): LGHNA, YNFKEQ. The CDR3: CASSQDHSGSSGANVLTF. CDR3 bases: TGTGCCAGCAGCCAAGACCATAGCGGTAGCTCTGGGGCCAACGTCCTGACTTTC.

This clonotype was seen only a few times. The chain has TRBV20-1 and TRBJ2-1; possibly TRBD2 for D (5 bases). Germline values: CDR1 DFQATT, CDR2 SNEGSKA (reference sequence). The CDR3 consists of 15 residues. The V end was cut by 0 bases, the J end by 5 bases, with 14 bases between. The CDR3 sequence: CSARDAESGHNEQFF. The DNA of the CDR3 is TGCAGTGCTAGAGATGCGGAGAGCGGTCACAATGAGCAGTTCTTC.

This clonotype was counted many times. The J gene is TRBJ1-3, the V gene TRBV9; D is possibly TRBD1 (5 bases). Germline V gives CDR1 SGDLS, CDR2 YYNGEE. The V and J ends lost 4 bases and 4 bases respectively, with 15 bases between them. This CDR3 has 15 residues. The CDR3 loop is CASSLSGQAGNTIYF. The CDR3 DNA reads as TGTGCCAGCAGCCTCTCCGGACAAGCCGGAAACACCATATATTTT.